This TCR beta chain was observed in a study of T cell responses to AZD1222 COVID-19 vaccine. Assay used: immunoSEQ multiplex PCR; TCRdb lists only in-frame clones, some missing. The sample lists 90,000 to 120,000 clones, about 90% occurring once. This sequence originates from an adult in good health. Sample: peripheral blood, taken on day 0 of AZD1222 vaccination.

DNA of the CDR3: TGTGCCAGCGCACGCGACAAGAGCTCCTATAATTCACCCCTCCACTTT. Its protein product is CASARDKSSYNSPLHF. This sequence joins TRBV27 and TRBJ1-6; no clear D gene. Germline V gives CDR1 MNHEY, CDR2 SMNVEV (reference sequence). The CDR3 runs to 16 residues. V gave up 8 bases and J gave up 0 bases, with 14 bases separating them.